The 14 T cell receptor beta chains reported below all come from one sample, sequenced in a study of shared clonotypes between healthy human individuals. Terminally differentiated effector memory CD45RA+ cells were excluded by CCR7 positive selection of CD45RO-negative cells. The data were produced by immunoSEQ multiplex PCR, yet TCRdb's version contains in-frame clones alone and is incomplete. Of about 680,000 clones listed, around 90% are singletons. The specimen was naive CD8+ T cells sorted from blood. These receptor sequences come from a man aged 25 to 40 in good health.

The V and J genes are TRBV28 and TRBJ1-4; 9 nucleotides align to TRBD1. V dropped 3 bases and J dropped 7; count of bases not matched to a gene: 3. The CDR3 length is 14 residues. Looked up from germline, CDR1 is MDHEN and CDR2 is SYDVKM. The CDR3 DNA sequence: TGTGCCAGCAGTTTGGGGACAGGGCTTGAAAAACTGTTTTTT. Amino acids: CASSLGTGLEKLFF. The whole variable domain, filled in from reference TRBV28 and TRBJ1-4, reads DVKVTQSSRYLVKRTGEKVFLECVQDMDHENMFWYRQDPGLGLRLIYFSYDVKMKEKGDIPEGYSVSREKKERFSLILESASTNQTSMYLCASSLGTGLEKLFFGSGTQLSVL.

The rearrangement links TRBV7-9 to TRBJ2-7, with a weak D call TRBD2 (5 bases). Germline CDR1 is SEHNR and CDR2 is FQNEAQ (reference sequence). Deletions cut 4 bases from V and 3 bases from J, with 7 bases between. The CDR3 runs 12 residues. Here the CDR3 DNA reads TGTGCCAGCAGCTCGGAGGTCTACGAGCAGTACTTC. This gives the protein CASSSEVYEQYF.

CDR3 DNA sequence: TGTGCCAGCAGTTTAGGAGCGATGCGCACAGATACGCAGTATTTT. Its protein is CASSLGAMRTDTQYF. The chain has TRBV27 and TRBJ2-3; D not certain. The V end was cut by 2 bases, the J end by 1 base, with 10 bases between. The CDR3 runs 15 residues. CDR1 MNHEY and CDR2 SMNVEV come from the germline V gene (reference sequence).

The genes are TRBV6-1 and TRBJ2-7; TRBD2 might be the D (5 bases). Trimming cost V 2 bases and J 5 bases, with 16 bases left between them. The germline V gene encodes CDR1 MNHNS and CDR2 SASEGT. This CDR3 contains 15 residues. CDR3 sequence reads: CASSEPWEKNHEQYF. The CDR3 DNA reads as TGTGCCAGCAGTGAACCGTGGGAGAAAAATCACGAGCAGTACTTC.

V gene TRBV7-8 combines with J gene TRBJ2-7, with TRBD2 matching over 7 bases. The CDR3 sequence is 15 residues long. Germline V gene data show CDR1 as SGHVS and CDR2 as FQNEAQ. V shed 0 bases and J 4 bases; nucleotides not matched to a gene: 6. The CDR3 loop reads CASSLAGGILYEQYF. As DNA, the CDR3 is TGTGCCAGCAGCTTAGCGGGAGGGATTCTTTACGAGCAGTACTTC.

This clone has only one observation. The CDR3 coding sequence is TGTGCCAGCAGCTTAGAACTAGCCGCCGCCTACGAGCAGTACTTC. Residues: CASSLELAAAYEQYF. The chain uses TRBV7-8 and TRBJ2-7; tentative D call: TRBD2 (6 bases). The V gene lost 1 base and the J gene lost 2 bases, with 12 bases spanning the gap. CDR1 is SGHVS and CDR2 is FQNEAQ in the germline V gene. CDR3 length: 15 amino acids.

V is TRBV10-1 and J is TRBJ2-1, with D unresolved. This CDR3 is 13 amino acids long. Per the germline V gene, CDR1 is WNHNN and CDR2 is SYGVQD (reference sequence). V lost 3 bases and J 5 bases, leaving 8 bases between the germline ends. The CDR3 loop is CASSDNPNNEQFF. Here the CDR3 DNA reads TGCGCCAGCAGTGATAATCCCAACAATGAGCAGTTCTTC.

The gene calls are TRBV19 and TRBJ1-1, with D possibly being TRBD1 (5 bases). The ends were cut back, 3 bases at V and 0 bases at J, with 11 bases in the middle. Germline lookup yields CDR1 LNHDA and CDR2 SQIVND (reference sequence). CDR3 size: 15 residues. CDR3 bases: TGTGCCAGTAGTATGGTCCCAGGGATGAACACTGAAGCTTTCTTT. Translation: CASSMVPGMNTEAFF.

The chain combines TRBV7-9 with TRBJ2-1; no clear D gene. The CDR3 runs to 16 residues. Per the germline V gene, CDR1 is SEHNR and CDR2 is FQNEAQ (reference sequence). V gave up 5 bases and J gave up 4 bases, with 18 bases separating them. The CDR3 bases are TGTGCCAGCAGCGGAGCAACCCCAGCTTGGTACAATGAGCAGTTCTTC. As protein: CASSGATPAWYNEQFF.

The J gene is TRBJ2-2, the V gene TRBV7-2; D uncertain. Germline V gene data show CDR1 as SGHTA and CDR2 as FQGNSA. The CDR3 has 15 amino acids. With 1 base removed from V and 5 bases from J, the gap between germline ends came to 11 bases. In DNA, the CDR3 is TGTGCCAGCAGCTTAGAGTGGGTAGAAACCGGGGAGCTGTTTTTT. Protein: CASSLEWVETGELFF.

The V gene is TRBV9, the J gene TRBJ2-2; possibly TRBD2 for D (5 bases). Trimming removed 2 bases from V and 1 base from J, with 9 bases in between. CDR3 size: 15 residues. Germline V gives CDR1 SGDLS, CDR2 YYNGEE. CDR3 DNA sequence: TGTGCCAGCAGCGTTGCCGGGATGAACACCGGGGAGCTGTTTTTT. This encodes CASSVAGMNTGELFF.

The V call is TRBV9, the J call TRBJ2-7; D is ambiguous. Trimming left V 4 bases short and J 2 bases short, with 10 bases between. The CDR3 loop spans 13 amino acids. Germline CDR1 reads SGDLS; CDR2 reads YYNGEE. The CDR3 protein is CASSPPATYEQYF. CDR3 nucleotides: TGTGCCAGCAGCCCTCCCGCCACCTACGAGCAGTACTTC.

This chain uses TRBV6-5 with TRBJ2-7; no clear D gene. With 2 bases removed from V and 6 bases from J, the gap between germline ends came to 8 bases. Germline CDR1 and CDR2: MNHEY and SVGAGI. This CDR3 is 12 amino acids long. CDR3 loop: CASSYGVGEQYF. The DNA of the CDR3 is TGTGCCAGCAGTTACGGCGTTGGCGAGCAGTACTTC.

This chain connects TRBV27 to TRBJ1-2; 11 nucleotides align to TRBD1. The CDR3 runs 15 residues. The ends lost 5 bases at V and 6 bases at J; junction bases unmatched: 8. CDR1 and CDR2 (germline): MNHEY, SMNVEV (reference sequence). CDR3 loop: CASSLIPGQGDGYTF. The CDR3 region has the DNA TGTGCCAGCAGTCTGATCCCGGGACAGGGGGATGGCTACACCTTC.